This T cell receptor (beta chain) was recorded in a study of blood T cells in healthy people across ages. General study results and limits: Roughly linear age-related decline in beta diversity appeared, significant by age roughly 40.

This clonotype was seen a handful of times. What it recognizes is unknown. Through a sample-barcoded 5' primer and a J-beta primer mix, a second PCR was run for roughly 6 to 12 cycles. Each cDNA molecule was tagged by a template-switch adaptor that had 12 random nucleotides. One entry per CDR3 protein results from TCRdb running MiXCR on the 5' RACE reads. The sample has under 1,000,000 distinct CDR3 sequences; 35% to 40% are singletons. Healthy Caucasians from Russia aged about 6 to 90 served as donors. Every sample yielded at least 7 million isolated PBMCs. Trimming removed 0 bases at V and 3 bases at J, with 11 bases between. Germline lookup yields CDR1 LNHNV and CDR2 YYDKDF (reference sequence). The CDR3 totals 15 residues.

The sequenced sample consisted of blood. The chain is built from TRBV15 and TRBJ1-1, with D possibly TRBD1 on 6 matching bases. The source of this sequence is a man in his late teens or twenties in good health. DNA for the CDR3: TGTGCCACCAGCAGAGATTTGGGGGCGGACACTGAAGCTTTCTTT. Amino acid sequence: CATSRDLGADTEAFF.